The 13 T cell receptor beta chains given below trace back to one sample, sequenced in a study of T-cell reconstitution after alpha-beta-depleted transplantation in children. Unique molecular identifiers were incorporated when the TCRbeta library was constructed. TCRdb ran MiXCR on the PCR reads and lists one entry per CDR3 protein. The sample has about 440,000 distinct CDR3 sequences; roughly 44% are singletons. Source: PBMCs, taken before TCRalphabeta/CD19-depleted stem cell transplant. Receptor source: a girl aged 2 to 9 with aplastic anemia, due to receive a stem cell transplant.

The rearrangement joins TRBV7-9 to TRBJ1-1, with D possibly TRBD1 on 5 matching bases. Germline CDR1 and CDR2: SEHNR and FQNEAQ (reference sequence). V shed 6 bases and J shed 1 base, with 15 bases lying between them. The CDR3 has 15 residues. This chain's CDR3 is CASRPTGGANTEAFF. The CDR3, as DNA: TGTGCCAGCAGACCCACGGGGGGAGCGAACACTGAAGCTTTCTTT. The full variable domain, in which reference TRBV7-9 and TRBJ1-1 provide the parts outside the CDR3, is DTGVSQNPRHKITKRGQNVTFRCDPISEHNRLYWYRQTLGQGPEFLTYFQNEAQLEKSRLLSDRFSAERPKGSFSTLEIQRTEQGDSAMYLCASRPTGGANTEAFFGQGTRLTVV.

The V gene is TRBV27, the J gene TRBJ2-1, with D perhaps TRBD1 or TRBD2 (5 bases each). Germline V lookup: CDR1 MNHEY, CDR2 SMNVEV (reference sequence). V was clipped by 6 bases and J by 0 bases, with 12 bases between them. This CDR3 region has 15 residues. CDR3 DNA sequence: TGTGCCAGCAGCCCGGGACGGCTCTCCTACAATGAGCAGTTCTTC. The encoded protein is CASSPGRLSYNEQFF.

The chain employs TRBV20-1 and TRBJ2-7, with D perhaps TRBD1 or TRBD2 (6 bases each). The CDR3 loop spans 14 amino acids. V was shortened by 8 bases and J by 0 bases, with 17 bases between the two germline ends. CDR1 DFQATT and CDR2 SNEGSKA come from the germline V gene (reference sequence). The CDR3 protein is CSTMGGLSSYEQYF. The CDR3 nucleotides read TGCAGTACGATGGGGGGCCTCAGCTCCTACGAGCAGTACTTC.

This clonotype was counted at least ten times. The gene calls are TRBV20-1 and TRBJ2-1; D unclear. Germline loops: CDR1 DFQATT, CDR2 SNEGSKA (reference sequence). Deletions cut 6 bases from V and 7 bases from J, with 13 bases between. The CDR3 has 12 amino acids. DNA of the CDR3: TGCAGTGCCACCTGGACGAGGAATGAGCAGTTCTTC. Residues: CSATWTRNEQFF.

This clonotype was recorded a few times. The J gene is TRBJ2-1, the V gene TRBV6-1; 9 positions match TRBD2. J gave up 2 bases and V 6 bases, and 5 bases lay outside the gene matches. The CDR3 covers 15 residues. Germline CDR1 MNHNS, CDR2 SASEGT. DNA for the CDR3: TGTGCCAGCAGCCAAAGCGGGGGGCCCTACAATGAGCAGTTCTTC. It translates to CASSQSGGPYNEQFF.

This clonotype has a handful of counts. CDR3 protein: CAIRGTGEETQYF. The CDR3 DNA is TGTGCCATCAGGGGGACAGGGGAAGAGACCCAGTACTTC. The rearrangement joins TRBV10-3 to TRBJ2-5; 10 positions match TRBD1. V shed 6 bases, J shed 3 bases, and the junction held 1 base outside the gene matches. The CDR3 is 13 residues long. Germline assignment: CDR1 ENHRY and CDR2 SYGVKD.

The chain is built from TRBV20-1 and TRBJ2-1; the D gene is possibly TRBD2 (6 bases). Germline V lookup: CDR1 DFQATT, CDR2 SNEGSKA (reference sequence). Trimming removed 4 bases from V and 0 bases from J, with 13 bases in between. The CDR3 consists of 15 residues. The CDR3 DNA follows: TGCAGTGCTACCGCCCTAGCGAGCTCCTACAATGAGCAGTTCTTC. Its protein product is CSATALASSYNEQFF.

CDR3 protein: CASSPEPGANVLTF. CDR3 nucleotides: TGTGCCAGCTCCCCCGAACCCGGGGCCAACGTCCTGACTTTC. This rearrangement joins TRBV18 to TRBJ2-6; D is undetermined. This CDR3 has 14 residues. Trimming cost V 6 bases and J 4 bases, with 10 bases left between them. Germline CDR1 KGHSH, CDR2 LQKENI.

The chain is built from TRBV29-1 and TRBJ2-7, with unresolved D. Germline V gives CDR1 SQVTM, CDR2 ANQGSEA. Trimming took off 5 bases at V and 5 bases at J, with 13 bases between the two ends. This CDR3 is built from 12 residues. CDR3 sequence: CSVTGPEDEQYF. The DNA of the CDR3 is TGCAGCGTTACCGGGCCCGAAGACGAGCAGTACTTC.

This chain links TRBV28 with TRBJ2-1; a weak D match, TRBD2 (5 bases). The V end lost 6 bases, the J end lost 2 bases, and 14 bases lay between the germline ends. Per the germline V gene, CDR1 is MDHEN and CDR2 is SYDVKM. The CDR3 consists of 15 residues. The CDR3 here is CASRFIRGAYNEQFF. DNA for the CDR3: TGTGCCAGCAGATTTATACGGGGTGCCTACAATGAGCAGTTCTTC.

The chain links TRBV20-1 to TRBJ2-1, with 14 bases fitting TRBD2. After removal of 0 bases from V and 1 base from J, the junction contained 11 bases not matched to a gene. The CDR3 is 20 residues long. Germline assignment: CDR1 DFQATT and CDR2 SNEGSKA (reference sequence). CDR3 amino acids: CSARDLRGTSGGQSYNEQFF. DNA of the CDR3: TGCAGTGCTAGAGATTTGAGGGGGACTAGCGGGGGCCAGTCCTACAATGAGCAGTTCTTC.

This clonotype was observed a few times. V gene TRBV5-1 combines with J gene TRBJ2-1, with TRBD2 matching over 9 bases. The CDR3 runs 15 residues. Trimming cost V 5 bases and J 3 bases; bases outside gene matches: 6. Germline V lookup: CDR1 SGHRS, CDR2 YFSETQ. CDR3 in DNA: TGCGCCAGCAGAGAACTAGCGGGTGGCTACAATGAGCAGTTCTTC. Its translation: CASRELAGGYNEQFF.

This chain connects TRBV12-3 or TRBV12-4 to TRBJ1-6; TRBD1 is a possible D gene (6 bases). CDR3 length: 14 residues. V lost 4 bases and J lost 10, with 14 bases in between. This CDR3 is CASSSWGGHSPLHF. In DNA, the CDR3 is TGTGCCAGCAGTTCCTGGGGGGGCCACTCACCCCTCCACTTT.